A single sample is the source of the 10 T cell receptor beta chains below, sequenced in a study of CD8+ T cells in alopecia areata. cDNA reverse transcribed from extracted RNA served as the sequencing template. Profiling relied on immunoSEQ multiplex PCR, and the TCRdb table lists in-frame clones only, not all of them. This sample has 140,000 to 150,000 clones; about two thirds occur once, and the top ten carry less than 40%. The sample comprised CD8+ T cells sorted from blood. These receptors originate from a human donor in good health.

The chain employs TRBV2 and TRBJ2-7; possibly TRBD2 for D (6 bases). Germline CDR1 reads SNHLY; CDR2 reads FYNNEI. Trimming removed 7 bases from V and 4 bases from J, with 14 bases in between. The CDR3 length is 13 residues. Written as DNA, the CDR3 is TGTGCCAGCACATCTAGCGCGTCGTACGAGCAGTACTTC. It translates to CASTSSASYEQYF.

This clone was detected once. The chain joins TRBV27 to TRBJ2-2, with D unresolved. The CDR3 length is 13 residues. Deletions cut 4 bases from V and 3 bases from J, with 6 bases between. Germline CDR1 MNHEY, CDR2 SMNVEV (reference sequence). CDR3 bases: TGTGCCAGCAGTTATACATACACCGGGGAGCTGTTTTTT. It specifies CASSYTYTGELFF.

This clone occurred a few times. The chain links TRBV29-1 to TRBJ2-7; no definite D call. Germline V CDR1 and CDR2: SQVTM, ANQGSEA. The CDR3 consists of 12 residues. The ends were cut back, 2 bases at V and 4 bases at J, with 9 bases in the middle. CDR3 sequence reads: CSVELDQYEQYF. The CDR3 DNA reads as TGCAGCGTTGAATTGGACCAATACGAGCAGTACTTC.

This clone showed up just a few times. V and J are TRBV27 and TRBJ1-1; D is undetermined. The CDR3 is 14 residues long. CDR1 is MNHEY and CDR2 is SMNVEV in the germline V gene (reference sequence). V was cut by 5 bases and J by 1 base, with 11 bases left in between. The CDR3 DNA reads TGTGCCAGCAGTACTTGGTCCGGGAACACTGAAGCTTTCTTT. Its protein product is CASSTWSGNTEAFF.

This clone has a handful of counts. The chain is built from TRBV5-6 and TRBJ2-5; TRBD2 matches 7 bases. The germline CDR1 and CDR2 sequences are SGHDT and YYEEEE. This CDR3 contains 14 residues. The V segment lost 0 bases and the J segment 4 bases; nucleotides outside the gene matches: 3. The chain's CDR3 is CASSLVGRGETQYF. CDR3 bases: TGTGCCAGCAGCTTGGTAGGGAGGGGAGAGACCCAGTACTTC.

This clone turned up a few times. The genes are TRBV27 and TRBJ2-7; 7 nucleotides line up with TRBD1. CDR1 MNHEY and CDR2 SMNVEV come from the germline V gene (reference sequence). The CDR3 extends over 15 amino acids. V lost 7 bases to trimming and J lost 2 bases; unmatched junction nucleotides: 11. For the CDR3, the DNA is TGTGCCAGCAACACCCGGACAGGTCTAGCCTACGAGCAGTACTTC. Protein sequence: CASNTRTGLAYEQYF.

This chain joins TRBV29-1 and TRBJ2-6; the D is unclear. The CDR3 is made up of 19 amino acids. Germline V gene lookup returns CDR1 SQVTM and CDR2 ANQGSEA. Trimming cost V 5 bases and J 4 bases, with 27 bases left between them. This CDR3 reads CSVFIRESRSGPGANVLTF. CDR3 DNA: TGCAGCGTTTTTATTAGGGAATCGCGCTCTGGTCCGGGGGCCAACGTCCTGACTTTC.

This clone was picked up a small number of times. V gene TRBV5-1 combines with J gene TRBJ2-7; TRBD1 matches at 7 bases. Germline V CDR1 and CDR2: SGHRS, YFSETQ. The CDR3 spans 14 residues. Trimming cost V 7 bases and J 0 bases; bases outside gene matches: 7. For the CDR3, the DNA is TGCGCCAGCGCCTTGGGACAGTCCTCCTACGAGCAGTACTTC. Translating it yields CASALGQSSYEQYF.

This clone was seen a handful of times. V usage is TRBV5-4 and J usage is TRBJ2-5; D is perhaps TRBD1 or TRBD2 (6 bases each). CDR1 SGHNT and CDR2 YYREEE come from the germline V gene (reference sequence). Trimming removed 2 bases at V and 5 bases at J, with 13 bases between. CDR3 size: 14 residues. Here the CDR3 reads CASSFSGALETQYF. The CDR3 bases are TGTGCCAGCAGCTTTTCGGGGGCGCTGGAGACCCAGTACTTC. The full variable domain, completed using reference TRBV5-4 and TRBJ2-5, is ETGVTQSPTHLIKTRGQQVTLRCSSQSGHNTVSWYQQALGQGPQFIFQYYREEENGRGNFPPRFSGLQFPNYSSELNVNALELDDSALYLCASSFSGALETQYFGPGTRLLVL.

This clone has only a few counts. V and J are TRBV29-1 and TRBJ2-7; possibly TRBD1 for D (6 bases). This CDR3 region has 14 residues. Trimming pared 0 bases from V and 2 bases from J, leaving 11 bases between. Germline assignment: CDR1 SQVTM and CDR2 ANQGSEA. The CDR3 DNA is TGCAGCGTTGAAGAGCAGGGGCGTCCCTACGAGCAGTACTTC. It is translated as CSVEEQGRPYEQYF.